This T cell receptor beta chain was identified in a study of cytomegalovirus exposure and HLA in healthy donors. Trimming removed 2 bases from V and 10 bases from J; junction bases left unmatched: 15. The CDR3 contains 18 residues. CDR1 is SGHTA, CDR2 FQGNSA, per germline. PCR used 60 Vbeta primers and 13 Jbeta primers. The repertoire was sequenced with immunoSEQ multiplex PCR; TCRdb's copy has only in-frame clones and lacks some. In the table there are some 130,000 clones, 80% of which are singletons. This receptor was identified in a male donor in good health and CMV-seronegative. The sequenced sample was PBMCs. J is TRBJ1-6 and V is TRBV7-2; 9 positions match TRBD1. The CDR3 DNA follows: TGTGCCAGCAGCTTATATTCCGTGGGACAGGGACTAGGATCACCCCTCCACTTT. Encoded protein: CASSLYSVGQGLGSPLHF. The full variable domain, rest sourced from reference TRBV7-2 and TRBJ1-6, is GAGVSQSPSNKVTEKGKDVELRCDPISGHTALYWYRQSLGQGLEFLIYFQGNSAPDKSGLPSDRFSAERTGGSVSTLTIQRTQQEDSAVYLCASSLYSVGQGLGSPLHFGNGTRLTVT.